This T cell receptor beta chain was recovered during a study of blood T cell repertoires in COVID-19. Overall study: Donors in the United States, Italy and Spain gave samples during acute or convalescent COVID-19. The analysed material was cDNA or gDNA that came from T cells, B-cell-depleted T cells, or PBMCs.

The germline V gene has CDR1 LGHDT and CDR2 YNNKEL (reference sequence). Losses at the gene ends were 4 bases for V and 0 bases for J; bases not matched to a gene: 2. The CDR3 consists of 15 residues. Per the study methods: How many nucleated cells were present was estimated from reference gene primer amplification. Profiled with immunoSEQ multiplex PCR; TCRdb holds only in-frame clones, not every one. That table furnishes V, J and clone size, whereas the DNA furnished D and trimming. The top ten hold less than 3.5% of the sample, which has a few hundred thousand clones, approximately 82% seen once. Material for sequencing was peripheral blood. This receptor was taken from a man between 45 and 60 years old with active or convalescent COVID-19. V is TRBV3-1 (or the pseudogene TRBV3-2) and J is TRBJ2-2, with TRBD1 matching over 7 bases. CDR3 DNA: TGTGCCAGCAGCCGGGACAGTCCGAACACCGGGGAGCTGTTTTTT. This encodes CASSRDSPNTGELFF.